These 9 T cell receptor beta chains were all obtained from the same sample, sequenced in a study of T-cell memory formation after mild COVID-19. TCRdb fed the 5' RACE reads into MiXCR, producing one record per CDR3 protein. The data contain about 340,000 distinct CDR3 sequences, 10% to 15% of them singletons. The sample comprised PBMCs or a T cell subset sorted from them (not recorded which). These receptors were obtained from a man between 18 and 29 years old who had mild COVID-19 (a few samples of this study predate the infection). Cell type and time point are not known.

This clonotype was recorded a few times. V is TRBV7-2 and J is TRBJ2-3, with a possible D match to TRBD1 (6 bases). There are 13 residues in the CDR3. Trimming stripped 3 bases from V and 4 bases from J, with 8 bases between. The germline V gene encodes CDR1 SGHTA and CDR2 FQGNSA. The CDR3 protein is CASSFRGSDTQYF. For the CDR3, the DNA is TGTGCCAGCAGCTTCAGGGGCTCAGATACGCAGTATTTT.

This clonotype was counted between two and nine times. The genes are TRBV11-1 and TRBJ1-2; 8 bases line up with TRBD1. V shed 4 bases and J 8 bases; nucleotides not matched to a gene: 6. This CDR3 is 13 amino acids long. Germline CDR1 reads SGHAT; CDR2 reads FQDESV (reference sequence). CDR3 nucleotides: TGTGCCAGCAGCTCGGACAGGGCGAGAGGCTACACCTTC. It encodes CASSSDRARGYTF.

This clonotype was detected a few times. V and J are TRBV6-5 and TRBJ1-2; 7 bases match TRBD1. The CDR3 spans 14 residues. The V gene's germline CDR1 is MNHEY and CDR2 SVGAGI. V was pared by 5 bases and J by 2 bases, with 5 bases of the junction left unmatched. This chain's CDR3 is CASSGQAANYGYTF. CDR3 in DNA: TGTGCCAGCAGTGGACAGGCGGCGAACTATGGCTACACCTTC.

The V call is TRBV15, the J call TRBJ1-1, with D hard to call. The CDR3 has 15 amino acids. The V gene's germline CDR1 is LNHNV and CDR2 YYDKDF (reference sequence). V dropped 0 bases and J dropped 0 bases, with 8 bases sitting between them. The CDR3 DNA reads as TGTGCCACCAGCAGAGACGGGCAGTTGAACACTGAAGCTTTCTTT. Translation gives CATSRDGQLNTEAFF.

CDR3 sequence reads: CASSFRDSTYNEQFF. As DNA, the CDR3 is TGCGCCAGCAGCTTCCGGGACTCGACGTACAATGAGCAGTTCTTC. The V and J genes are TRBV5-1 and TRBJ2-1; D possibly corresponds to TRBD2 (6 bases). V was pared by 2 bases and J by 4 bases, with 13 bases between. The CDR3 has 15 residues. Germline lookup yields CDR1 SGHRS and CDR2 YFSETQ.

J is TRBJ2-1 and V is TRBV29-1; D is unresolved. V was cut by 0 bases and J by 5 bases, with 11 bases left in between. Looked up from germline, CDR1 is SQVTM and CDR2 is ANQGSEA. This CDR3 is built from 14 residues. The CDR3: CSVEDLSVNNEQFF. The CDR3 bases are TGCAGCGTTGAAGATCTTTCAGTGAACAATGAGCAGTTCTTC.

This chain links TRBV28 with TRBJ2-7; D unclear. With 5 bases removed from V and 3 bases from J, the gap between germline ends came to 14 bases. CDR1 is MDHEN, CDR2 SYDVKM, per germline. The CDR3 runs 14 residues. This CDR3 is CASSPGVGIYEQYV. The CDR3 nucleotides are TGTGCCAGCAGTCCCGGCGTAGGCATCTACGAGCAGTACGTC.

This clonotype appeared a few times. The CDR3 reads CASSLRLQETQYF. CDR3 nucleotides: TGTGCCAGCAGCCTCCGACTGCAAGAGACCCAGTACTTC. V and J are TRBV14 and TRBJ2-5; D gene uncertain. Germline values: CDR1 SGHDN, CDR2 FVKESK. Deletions cut 4 bases from V and 2 bases from J, with 8 bases between. The CDR3 totals 13 residues.

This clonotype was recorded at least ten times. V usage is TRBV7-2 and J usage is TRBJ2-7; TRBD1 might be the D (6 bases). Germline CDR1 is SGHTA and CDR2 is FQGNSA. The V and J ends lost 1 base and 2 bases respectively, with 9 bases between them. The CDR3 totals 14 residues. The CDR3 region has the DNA TGTGCCAGCAGCTTAGATGGGGGCGCCTACGAGCAGTACTTC. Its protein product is CASSLDGGAYEQYF.